Shown below are 30 T cell receptor beta chains from a single sample sequenced in a study of T-cell reconstitution after alpha-beta-depleted transplantation in children. Unique molecular identifiers were incorporated when the TCRbeta library was constructed. MiXCR was run by TCRdb on the PCR reads, yielding one entry per CDR3 protein. The sample includes over 150,000 distinct CDR3 sequences, about 6.8% of them seen just once. The sample was PBMCs from the stem cell graft donor, taken from the stem cell graft. All receptors derive from a human donor who donated a stem cell graft to a child with Wiskott-Aldrich syndrome.

This clonotype was observed at least ten times. V usage is TRBV6-5 and J usage is TRBJ1-4, with D perhaps matching TRBD1 (6 bases). The germline V and J ends were trimmed by 1 base and 7 bases, with 13 bases remaining between them. The length of the CDR3 is 15 residues. Germline loops: CDR1 MNHEY, CDR2 SVGAGI. The CDR3 loop reads CASSYLQGQPEKLFF. The CDR3 DNA is TGTGCCAGCAGTTACTTGCAGGGACAACCTGAAAAACTGTTTTTT.

This clonotype was counted at least ten times. The chain is built from TRBV24-1 and TRBJ1-5; D call uncertain. V lost 5 bases to trimming and J lost 2 bases, with 6 bases between them. The CDR3 consists of 13 residues. The germline V gene has CDR1 KGHDR and CDR2 SFDVKD. Here the CDR3 reads CATSGVGNQPQHF. CDR3 sequence (DNA): TGTGCCACCAGTGGTGTAGGCAATCAGCCCCAGCATTTT.

This clonotype was observed many times. In nucleotides, the CDR3 is TGCAGTGCTAGAGATCGGGGGGGGCTCTCCCTCAATGAGCAGTTCTTC. Translating it yields CSARDRGGLSLNEQFF. V and J are TRBV20-1 and TRBJ2-1, with TRBD2 matching 8 bases. V dropped 0 bases and J dropped 6; count of bases not matched to a gene: 10. Germline V gives CDR1 DFQATT, CDR2 SNEGSKA (reference sequence). This CDR3 contains 16 residues.

This clonotype was observed at least ten times. This chain joins TRBV12-3 or TRBV12-4 and TRBJ1-1; perhaps TRBD1 as D (5 bases). This CDR3 spans 14 amino acids. Trimming removed 4 bases from V and 5 bases from J, with 14 bases in between. CDR3 nucleotides: TGTGCCAGCAGTTCCCTCGGGGGTGGAACTGAAGCTTTCTTT. Its protein is CASSSLGGGTEAFF.

This clonotype came up many times. The chain uses TRBV5-4 and TRBJ2-4; tentative D call: TRBD1 (6 bases). V lost 0 bases to trimming and J lost 11 bases, with 12 bases between them. The CDR3 covers 13 residues. CDR1 is SGHNT and CDR2 is YYREEE in the germline V gene (reference sequence). CDR3 in DNA: TGTGCCAGCAGCTTGGATGAAGGGGGTGTTCAGTACTTC. Protein sequence: CASSLDEGGVQYF.

In its sample, this clonotype ranks as medium-sized. This sequence joins TRBV24-1 and TRBJ1-5; D call uncertain. Trimming removed 4 bases from V and 9 bases from J, with 9 bases in between. Looked up from germline, CDR1 is KGHDR and CDR2 is SFDVKD. This CDR3 region has 12 residues. The CDR3 region is CATSDGSPPQHF. CDR3 nucleotide sequence: TGTGCCACCAGTGACGGAAGTCCGCCCCAGCATTTT.

This clonotype was counted ten times or more. The J gene is TRBJ2-1, the V gene TRBV9; D remains ambiguous. The length of the CDR3 is 12 residues. Per germline, CDR1 SGDLS and CDR2 YYNGEE. V lost 1 base to trimming and J lost 5 bases, with 4 bases between them. The chain's CDR3 is CASSVRNNEQFF. The CDR3 DNA is TGTGCCAGCAGCGTAAGGAACAATGAGCAGTTCTTC.

This clonotype was detected ten times or more. The chain couples TRBV2 to TRBJ2-7; 7 bases fit TRBD1. This CDR3 region has 16 residues. J gave up 5 bases and V 7 bases, and 17 bases lay outside the gene matches. Germline V lookup: CDR1 SNHLY, CDR2 FYNNEI. CDR3 bases: TGTGCCAGCAAGAAATTAAACCGGGACAGAATCCACGAGCAGTACTTC. Translation gives CASKKLNRDRIHEQYF.

In its sample, this clonotype was seen many times. The rearrangement links TRBV12-1 to TRBJ2-3; the table's TRBD1 call for D was not verified on the DNA. TRBV12-1 is a listed pseudogene. This CDR3 comprises 18 residues. The CDR3 sequence is CASSFKAFDSLTTDTQYF. The CDR3 DNA reads TGTGCCAGCAGCTTTAAAGCCTTCGACAGTCTGACCACAGATACGCAGTATTTT.

Many counts were recorded for this clonotype. The chain joins TRBV12-3 or TRBV12-4 to TRBJ1-3; 7 bases map to TRBD1. This CDR3 is 15 amino acids long. Trimming took 7 bases from V and 4 from J; bases not matched to a gene: 10. This CDR3 is CASTGYDRVGNTIYF. The CDR3 nucleotides are TGTGCCAGCACTGGGTACGACAGGGTCGGAAACACCATATATTTT.

This clonotype was seen a few times. The chain links TRBV5-1 to TRBJ2-5; 8 bases fit TRBD2. Germline CDR1 and CDR2: SGHRS and YFSETQ. V gave up 4 bases and J gave up 5 bases; unmatched junction bases: 13. CDR3 size: 16 residues. The CDR3 reads CASSLPLSGGSETQYF. In DNA, the CDR3 is TGCGCCAGCAGCCTTCCCCTCTCGGGGGGGAGTGAGACCCAGTACTTC.

V is TRBV10-3 and J is TRBJ1-2; 10 nucleotides align to TRBD1. The J segment lost 5 bases and the V segment lost 11 bases, leaving 8 bases of the junction unmatched. Per the germline V gene, CDR1 is ENHRY and CDR2 is SYGVKD. This CDR3 is 13 amino acids long. The CDR3 here is CAVRDRGLYGYTF. The CDR3 bases are TGTGCCGTCCGGGACAGGGGTCTTTATGGCTACACCTTC.

The chain carries TRBV25-1 and TRBJ2-7, with 7 bases aligning to TRBD1. Germline V CDR1 and CDR2: MGHDK, SYGVNS. The V and J ends lost 3 bases and 2 bases, in that order; junction bases with no gene match: 4. This CDR3 spans 14 amino acids. CDR3 sequence: CASSETGRTYEQYF. The CDR3 region has the DNA TGTGCCAGCAGTGAGACAGGGAGAACCTACGAGCAGTACTTC.

This clonotype was detected a few times. V gene TRBV12-3 or TRBV12-4 combines with J gene TRBJ1-5; D ambiguous. The V gene lost 2 bases and the J gene lost 5 bases, with 13 bases spanning the gap. This CDR3 is built from 15 residues. The CDR3 region is CASSLSIWGDQPQHF. The CDR3 DNA reads TGTGCCAGCAGTTTAAGTATTTGGGGTGATCAGCCCCAGCATTTT.

This clonotype was observed at least ten times. The rearrangement uses TRBV4-3 and TRBJ2-3; D may be TRBD1 (6 bases). Deletions cut 3 bases from V and 3 bases from J, with 10 bases between. The CDR3 covers 14 residues. Per germline, CDR1 LGHNA and CDR2 YSLEER. The CDR3 bases are TGCGCCAGCAGCCATACGACAGGAACAGATACGCAGTATTTT. Translation gives CASSHTTGTDTQYF.

The V and J genes are TRBV2 and TRBJ1-1; no reliable D call. Germline V gene data show CDR1 as SNHLY and CDR2 as FYNNEI. V was shortened by 8 bases and J by 0 bases, with 7 bases between the two germline ends. This CDR3 has 12 residues. The DNA for the CDR3 is TGTGCCAGCGCAGGCATGAACACTGAAGCTTTCTTT. Amino acids: CASAGMNTEAFF.

The chain combines TRBV11-1 with TRBJ2-1; D not resolved. With 5 bases removed from V and 6 bases from J, the gap between germline ends came to 14 bases. Germline lookup yields CDR1 SGHAT and CDR2 FQDESV (reference sequence). This CDR3 comprises 14 residues. For the CDR3, the DNA is TGTGCCAGCAGCCCCACATCCCCGGGCAATGAGCAGTTCTTC. It yields the protein CASSPTSPGNEQFF.

This clonotype appeared many times. The J gene is TRBJ1-2, the V gene TRBV29-1, with TRBD1 identical over 11 bases. After removal of 7 bases from V and 4 bases from J, the junction contained 5 bases not matched to a gene. The CDR3 consists of 13 residues. Germline lookup yields CDR1 SQVTM and CDR2 ANQGSEA. CDR3 amino acids: CSARTGGIYGYTF. CDR3 bases: TGCAGCGCAAGGACAGGGGGCATCTATGGCTACACCTTC.

This clonotype was seen a handful of times. J is TRBJ2-5 and V is TRBV5-1; D perhaps matches TRBD2 (7 bases). The CDR3 spans 14 residues. The V end was cut by 2 bases, the J end by 5 bases, with 13 bases between. Germline assignment: CDR1 SGHRS and CDR2 YFSETQ. CDR3 nucleotides: TGCGCCAGCAGCTTCGGGGGGCGGGAGGAGACCCAGTACTTC. This translates into CASSFGGREETQYF.

This clonotype was detected many times. The chain carries TRBV27 and TRBJ1-5; D unclear. Trimming took 5 bases from V and 5 from J, leaving 16 bases between them. The CDR3 is made up of 15 amino acids. Germline values: CDR1 MNHEY, CDR2 SMNVEV (reference sequence). This chain's CDR3 is CASSITHKPDQPQHF. The CDR3 DNA follows: TGTGCCAGCAGTATCACACACAAGCCGGATCAGCCCCAGCATTTT.

Many counts were recorded for this clonotype. V is TRBV29-1 and J is TRBJ2-7; D gene uncertain. Trimming removed 5 bases at V and 0 bases at J, with 8 bases between. The CDR3 spans 12 residues. The V gene's germline CDR1 is SQVTM and CDR2 ANQGSEA. CDR3 protein: CSVIWNSYEQYF. The CDR3 coding sequence is TGCAGCGTTATTTGGAACTCCTACGAGCAGTACTTC.

This clonotype was found many times. The chain joins TRBV5-1 to TRBJ2-1, with 11 bases identical to TRBD2. Trimming removed 0 bases from V and 6 bases from J; junction bases left unmatched: 2. Germline assignment: CDR1 SGHRS and CDR2 YFSETQ. This CDR3 contains 15 residues. The CDR3 reads CASSLGLAGPNEQFF. The CDR3 nucleotides are TGCGCCAGCAGCTTGGGACTAGCGGGACCCAATGAGCAGTTCTTC.

This clonotype was counted a few times. The rearrangement uses TRBV5-1 and TRBJ2-7, with D tentatively TRBD1 or TRBD2 (6 bases each). The germline V and J ends were trimmed by 0 bases and 4 bases, with 11 bases remaining between them. This CDR3 contains 14 residues. CDR1 and CDR2 from the germline V gene are SGHRS and YFSETQ. Here the CDR3 reads CASSLDGGKYEQYF. CDR3 DNA: TGCGCCAGCAGCTTGGACGGGGGCAAATACGAGCAGTACTTC. Using reference TRBV5-1 and TRBJ2-7 for the parts outside the CDR3, the full variable domain is KAGVTQTPRYLIKTRGQQVTLSCSPISGHRSVSWYQQTPGQGLQFLFEYFSETQRNKGNFPGRFSGRQFSNSRSEMNVSTLELGDSALYLCASSLDGGKYEQYFGPGTRLTVT.

Turning to this clonotype: The junction does not match germline at one end; this may be a read error. The rearrangement uses TRBV20-1 and TRBJ2-5; 7 nucleotides agree with TRBD2. CDR1 and CDR2 (germline): DFQATT, SNEGSKA (reference sequence). This CDR3 has 17 residues. CDR3 protein: CCARGFGDYGGPETQYF. As DNA, the CDR3 is TGCTGTGCTAGAGGCTTTGGGGACTACGGTGGCCCAGAGACCCAGTACTTC.

This clonotype was counted ten times or more. The chain uses TRBV20-1 and TRBJ2-1; the D gene is possibly TRBD2 (6 bases). The CDR3 sequence is 14 residues long. V lost 5 bases to trimming and J lost 2 bases, with 13 bases between them. CDR1 is DFQATT, CDR2 SNEGSKA, per germline (reference sequence). DNA for the CDR3: TGCAGTGCTCAACTCGGGAGTACCTACAATGAGCAGTTCTTC. It encodes CSAQLGSTYNEQFF.

This sequence joins TRBV5-1 and TRBJ2-2; 7 bases align to TRBD1. V lost 3 bases, J lost 3 bases, and 11 bases stayed unmatched. This CDR3 is built from 17 residues. The germline V gene has CDR1 SGHRS and CDR2 YFSETQ. The CDR3 sequence is CASSSPVTGTDTGELFF. Written as DNA, the CDR3 is TGCGCCAGCAGCTCCCCTGTAACCGGGACAGACACCGGGGAGCTGTTTTTT. Supplemented by reference TRBV5-1 and TRBJ2-2, the full variable domain reads KAGVTQTPRYLIKTRGQQVTLSCSPISGHRSVSWYQQTPGQGLQFLFEYFSETQRNKGNFPGRFSGRQFSNSRSEMNVSTLELGDSALYLCASSSPVTGTDTGELFFGEGSRLTVL.

The chain uses TRBV2 and TRBJ2-5; maybe TRBD1 (6 bases). CDR1 is SNHLY and CDR2 is FYNNEI in the germline V gene. The CDR3 covers 15 residues. V was shortened by 1 base and J by 3 bases, with 12 bases between the two germline ends. CDR3 sequence: CASSEVWGLEETQYF. The CDR3 bases are TGTGCCAGCAGTGAAGTTTGGGGGCTCGAAGAGACCCAGTACTTC.

This clonotype occurred many times. J is TRBJ1-4 and V is TRBV25-1; no clear D. CDR1 is MGHDK and CDR2 is SYGVNS in the germline V gene. The CDR3 is 12 amino acids. V shed 2 bases and J shed 11 bases, with 9 bases lying between them. CDR3: CASSETGGKLFF. The DNA for the CDR3 is TGTGCCAGCAGTGAAACTGGCGGGAAACTGTTTTTT.

This clonotype showed up just a few times. The chain recombines TRBV28 with TRBJ2-1; weak D call: TRBD1 (5 bases). This CDR3 region has 17 residues. With 10 bases removed from V and 3 bases from J, the gap between germline ends came to 25 bases. Germline lookup yields CDR1 MDHEN and CDR2 SYDVKM. The CDR3, as DNA: TGTGCCACCAAAGCAGATGGTCCAGGGTCTTACTACAATGAGCAGTTCTTC. Translation: CATKADGPGSYYNEQFF.

The chain is built from TRBV7-9 and TRBJ1-1; D gene uncertain. V lost 1 base to trimming and J lost 1 base, with 13 bases between them. CDR1 and CDR2 (germline): SEHNR, FQNEAQ (reference sequence). The CDR3 runs 16 residues. CDR3 amino acids: CASSLVRAAANTEAFF. The CDR3 DNA reads as TGTGCCAGCAGCTTAGTTAGGGCCGCCGCGAACACTGAAGCTTTCTTT. Variable domain in full (rest from reference TRBV7-9 and TRBJ1-1): DTGVSQNPRHKITKRGQNVTFRCDPISEHNRLYWYRQTLGQGPEFLTYFQNEAQLEKSRLLSDRFSAERPKGSFSTLEIQRTEQGDSAMYLCASSLVRAAANTEAFFGQGTRLTVV.